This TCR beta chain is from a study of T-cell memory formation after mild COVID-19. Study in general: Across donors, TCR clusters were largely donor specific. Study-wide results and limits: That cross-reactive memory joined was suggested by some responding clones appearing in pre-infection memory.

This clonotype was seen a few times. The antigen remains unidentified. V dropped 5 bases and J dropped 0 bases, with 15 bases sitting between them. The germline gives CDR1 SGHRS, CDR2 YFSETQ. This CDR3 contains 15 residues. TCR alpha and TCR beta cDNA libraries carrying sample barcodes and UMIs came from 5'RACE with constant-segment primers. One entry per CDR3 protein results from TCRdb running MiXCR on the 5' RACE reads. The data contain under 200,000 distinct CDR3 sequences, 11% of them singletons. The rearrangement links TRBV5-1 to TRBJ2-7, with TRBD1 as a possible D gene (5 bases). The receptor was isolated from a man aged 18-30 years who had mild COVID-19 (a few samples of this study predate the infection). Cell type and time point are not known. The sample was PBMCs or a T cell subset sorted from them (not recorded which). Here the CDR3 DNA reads TGCGCCAGCAGGACGACCCCAGGGATCTCCTACGAGCAGTACGTC. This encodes CASRTTPGISYEQYV.